The 31 T cell receptor beta chains presented below share a single source sample, sequenced in a study of control samples from healthy donors and cancer patients. The protocol was immunoSEQ multiplex PCR, while the TCRdb copy is restricted to in-frame clones and leaves out a portion. The data hold about 250,000 clones, with roughly 82% observed a single time. Sequenced material: PBMCs. These receptors were obtained from a woman aged 60-70 years with lung cancer.

The chain is built from TRBV10-3 and TRBJ2-7; D assignment may be TRBD1 or TRBD2 (5 bases each). The germline CDR1 and CDR2 sequences are ENHRY and SYGVKD. Deletions cut 6 bases from V and 5 bases from J, with 17 bases between. This CDR3 has 14 amino acids. This CDR3 is CAIRPPGPTNEQYF. Written as DNA, the CDR3 is TGTGCCATCAGACCCCCGGGACCCACGAACGAGCAGTACTTC.

The chain combines TRBV27 with TRBJ1-1; D unclear. The CDR3 is 13 residues long. Germline V gene sequence: CDR1 MNHEY, CDR2 SMNVEV (reference sequence). Between the trimmed V and J ends, which lost 4 bases and 6 bases, there was a span of 12 bases. CDR3 in amino acids: CASSYSLGSEAFF. The CDR3 region has the DNA TGTGCCAGCAGTTATAGCTTGGGGTCTGAAGCTTTCTTT.

This chain connects TRBV7-9 to TRBJ1-5; D remains unclear. Trimming shortened V by 1 base and J by 7 bases, and 8 bases separated the two germline ends. The length of the CDR3 is 13 residues. Germline CDR1 and CDR2: SEHNR and FQNEAQ (reference sequence). The CDR3 DNA is TGTGCCAGCAGCTTAGACAGTTTCCAGCCCCAGCATTTT. Protein: CASSLDSFQPQHF.

This clone was counted only a few times. The gene calls are TRBV6-5 and TRBJ1-1; 8 bases map to TRBD1. CDR1 and CDR2 (germline): MNHEY, SVGAGI. The length of the CDR3 is 14 residues. Losses at the gene ends were 6 bases for V and 1 base for J; bases not matched to a gene: 4. CDR3 DNA sequence: TGTGCCAGCAGGCGGGGGACAGGGAACACTGAAGCTTTCTTT. It specifies CASRRGTGNTEAFF.

This chain uses TRBV11-2 with TRBJ2-1, with D hard to call. This CDR3 region has 15 residues. Germline assignment: CDR1 SGHAT and CDR2 FQNNGV. With 2 bases removed from V and 9 bases from J, the gap between germline ends came to 17 bases. CDR3 sequence (DNA): TGTGCCAGCAGCTTACCCGGGTCAGCCTTGGGTGAGCAGTTCTTC. Its translation: CASSLPGSALGEQFF.

This clone was seen only once. J is TRBJ2-3 and V is TRBV6-1; D is possibly TRBD1 or TRBD2 (5 bases each). CDR1 and CDR2 from the germline V gene are MNHNS and SASEGT. The CDR3 loop spans 14 amino acids. V dropped 3 bases and J dropped 4 bases, with 11 bases sitting between them. The CDR3 DNA reads as TGTGCCAGCAGTGAGATGAGGGGCTCAGATACGCAGTATTTT. Its translation: CASSEMRGSDTQYF.

V is TRBV12-3 or TRBV12-4 and J is TRBJ1-5, with D unclear. V gave up 6 bases and J gave up 5 bases, with 8 bases separating them. The CDR3 is made up of 12 amino acids. The CDR3 region is CASRLLDQPQHF. DNA of the CDR3: TGTGCCAGCAGGTTACTCGATCAGCCCCAGCATTTT.

This chain links TRBV10-1 with TRBJ2-5; D is possibly TRBD1 (5 bases). Germline V lookup: CDR1 WNHNN, CDR2 SYGVQD (reference sequence). CDR3 length equals 15 residues. Trimming removed 2 bases at V and 3 bases at J, with 13 bases between. CDR3 bases: TGCGCCAGCAGTGAGCGCAGGGATGGAAAAGAGACCCAGTACTTC. Amino acids: CASSERRDGKETQYF.

This clone was observed a handful of times. The chain carries TRBV9 and TRBJ1-6, with 7 positions matching TRBD1. The CDR3 runs 16 residues. Losses at the gene ends were 2 bases for V and 6 bases for J; bases not matched to a gene: 8. From germline, CDR1 is SGDLS and CDR2 YYNGEE. CDR3 DNA sequence: TGTGCCAGCAGCGTTTCGGGGGACAGAATTAATTCACCCCTCCACTTT. Translation gives CASSVSGDRINSPLHF.

V usage is TRBV9 and J usage is TRBJ2-6, with D perhaps matching TRBD1 (6 bases). Germline V gene lookup returns CDR1 SGDLS and CDR2 YYNGEE. Trimming stripped 0 bases from V and 0 bases from J, with 16 bases between. The CDR3 has 19 amino acids. In DNA form, the CDR3 reads TGTGCCAGCAGCGTAGCTTTTCGGGACATAGACTCTGGGGCCAACGTCCTGACTTTC. Residues: CASSVAFRDIDSGANVLTF.

This chain links TRBV10-3 with TRBJ1-5; TRBD1 aligns across 8 bases. Germline V gene lookup returns CDR1 ENHRY and CDR2 SYGVKD. V shed 2 bases and J 2 bases; nucleotides not matched to a gene: 2. The CDR3 extends over 15 amino acids. This CDR3 reads CAISETGGGNQPQHF. The CDR3 coding sequence is TGTGCCATCAGTGAGACAGGGGGGGGCAATCAGCCCCAGCATTTT.

The chain links TRBV5-1 to TRBJ2-2; maybe TRBD1 (5 bases). Germline CDR1 SGHRS, CDR2 YFSETQ. The CDR3 has 14 residues. V shed 0 bases and J shed 6 bases, with 9 bases lying between them. The CDR3 loop is CASSLAGNAGELFF. DNA for the CDR3: TGCGCCAGCAGCTTGGCAGGGAATGCCGGGGAGCTGTTTTTT.

The V and J genes are TRBV18 and TRBJ2-7, with 10 bases aligning to TRBD1. Germline V lookup: CDR1 KGHSH, CDR2 LQKENI. The CDR3 loop spans 14 amino acids. V lost 6 bases and J lost 3; bases outside the gene matches: 5. CDR3 sequence: CASSTGGLGYEQYF. The CDR3 DNA reads TGTGCCAGCTCGACAGGGGGCCTAGGCTACGAGCAGTACTTC.

This rearrangement joins TRBV5-1 to TRBJ1-2, with D perhaps matching TRBD1 (5 bases). The CDR3 is 18 residues long. Between the trimmed V and J ends, which lost 0 bases and 3 bases, there was a span of 21 bases. Germline CDR1 and CDR2: SGHRS and YFSETQ. CDR3 bases: TGCGCCAGCAGCTTGGACTGGACAACACCCGCTTCCGACTATGGCTACACCTTC. This translates into CASSLDWTTPASDYGYTF.

This rearrangement joins TRBV18 to TRBJ1-1; D perhaps matches TRBD1 (5 bases). Germline V gene sequence: CDR1 KGHSH, CDR2 LQKENI. V lost 5 bases, J lost 1 base, and 11 bases lay in between. CDR3 length: 14 amino acids. DNA for the CDR3: TGTGCCAGCTCAGCGATGGGGGGGAACACTGAAGCTTTCTTT. This encodes CASSAMGGNTEAFF.

This chain uses TRBV6-5 with TRBJ2-7; a weak D match, TRBD2 (5 bases). The CDR3 is 14 amino acids. The ends were cut back, 6 bases at V and 4 bases at J, with 16 bases in the middle. In germline, CDR1 is MNHEY, CDR2 SVGAGI. CDR3 coding DNA: TGTGCCAGCAGCCCGACTGCCGGCGGGTACGAGCAGTACTTC. Translation gives CASSPTAGGYEQYF.

The chain is built from TRBV6-2 or TRBV6-3 and TRBJ2-3; possible D gene TRBD2, 6 bases. Trimming took 6 bases from V and 6 from J, leaving 16 bases between them. The CDR3 length is 14 residues. Germline loops: CDR1 MNHEY, CDR2 SVGEGT. CDR3 coding DNA: TGTGCCAGCAGCGAACGGGAGATAAGGGATACGCAGTATTTT. This codes for CASSEREIRDTQYF.

This chain joins TRBV3-1 (or the pseudogene TRBV3-2) and TRBJ1-1; D perhaps matches TRBD1 (5 bases). The V gene's germline CDR1 is LGHDT and CDR2 YNNKEL (reference sequence). This CDR3 is built from 14 residues. Trimming took off 0 bases at V and 11 bases at J, with 16 bases between the two ends. CDR3 coding DNA: TGTGCCAGCAGCCAAGATGCGGGACGGGGATGGGCTTTCTTT. Residues: CASSQDAGRGWAFF.

The V gene is TRBV5-1, the J gene TRBJ1-1; 10 bases match TRBD1. CDR3 length: 16 residues. Germline loops: CDR1 SGHRS, CDR2 YFSETQ. V lost 5 bases, J lost 1 base, and 8 bases stayed unmatched. The CDR3 DNA is TGCGCCAGCAGGTCCGGGACAGGGGTTACGAACACTGAAGCTTTCTTT. This encodes CASRSGTGVTNTEAFF.

The CDR3 region is CASSPSGGNTIYF. CDR3 in DNA: TGTGCCAGCAGCCCTTCGGGGGGAAACACCATATATTTT. The V call is TRBV5-4, the J call TRBJ1-3; D not certain. Trimming shortened V by 4 bases and J by 4 bases, and 9 bases separated the two germline ends. The length of the CDR3 is 13 residues. The germline V gene encodes CDR1 SGHNT and CDR2 YYREEE (reference sequence).

The gene calls are TRBV27 and TRBJ2-6, with 9 bases fitting TRBD1. The CDR3 covers 14 residues. Germline trimming cut 7 bases from V and 8 bases from J; bases unmatched to any gene: 6. CDR1 and CDR2 (germline): MNHEY, SMNVEV (reference sequence). The CDR3 DNA follows: TGTGCCAGCAAACTGGACAGGGGAACCAACGTCCTGACTTTC. Its translation is CASKLDRGTNVLTF.

The chain carries TRBV6-2 or TRBV6-3 and TRBJ2-1; D is undetermined. The V end lost 0 bases, the J end lost 0 bases, and 6 bases lay between the germline ends. This CDR3 spans 15 amino acids. CDR1 is MNHEY, CDR2 SVGEGT, per germline. The CDR3 region is CASSYSPSSYNEQFF. The CDR3 DNA reads TGTGCCAGCAGTTACTCTCCTAGCTCCTACAATGAGCAGTTCTTC.

The rearrangement uses TRBV7-8 and TRBJ2-7, with D tentatively TRBD1 (5 bases). V lost 1 base, J lost 6 bases, and 13 bases lay in between. Germline values: CDR1 SGHVS, CDR2 FQNEAQ. This CDR3 contains 14 residues. The CDR3 here is CASSLGWGLFEQYF. The CDR3 DNA follows: TGTGCCAGCAGCTTAGGATGGGGCCTCTTCGAGCAGTACTTC.

This chain links TRBV4-1 with TRBJ1-2; 7 nucleotides match TRBD1. CDR1 and CDR2 from the germline V gene are MGHRA and YSYEKL. This CDR3 comprises 17 residues. The junction had 11 bases not matched to a gene; V was cut back by 0 bases and J by 4 bases. This CDR3 is CASSQDPYTGTVYGYTF. CDR3 nucleotide sequence: TGCGCCAGCAGCCAAGATCCCTATACCGGGACAGTCTATGGCTACACCTTC.

This rearrangement joins TRBV5-4 to TRBJ1-2; TRBD1 is a possible D gene (5 bases). CDR1 and CDR2 (germline): SGHNT, YYREEE (reference sequence). V was cut by 4 bases and J by 4 bases, with 17 bases left in between. This CDR3 spans 15 amino acids. CDR3 in amino acids: CASSPGGGSAYGYTF. CDR3 nucleotides: TGTGCCAGCAGCCCCGGCGGGGGGTCAGCCTATGGCTACACCTTC.

V and J are TRBV7-3 and TRBJ2-1; D call uncertain. V lost 3 bases and J lost 8, with 8 bases in between. The germline V gene has CDR1 SGHTA and CDR2 FQGTGA. This CDR3 comprises 12 residues. CDR3 sequence: CASSLVGHEQFF. CDR3 nucleotides: TGTGCCAGCAGCTTGGTAGGTCATGAGCAGTTCTTC.

The chain is built from TRBV5-1 and TRBJ1-5, with a weak D call TRBD1 (5 bases). The CDR3 has 14 residues. V shed 3 bases and J shed 6 bases, with 13 bases lying between them. CDR1 SGHRS and CDR2 YFSETQ come from the germline V gene. CDR3 sequence reads: CASSSGNQGQPQHF. The CDR3 DNA is TGCGCCAGCAGCTCAGGAAACCAGGGTCAGCCCCAGCATTTT.

The chain combines TRBV12-3 or TRBV12-4 with TRBJ2-2; possibly TRBD2 for D (6 bases). CDR3 length equals 12 residues. Trimming pared 8 bases from V and 4 bases from J, leaving 8 bases between. CDR3 in amino acids: CASAGSTGELFF. CDR3 nucleotide sequence: TGTGCCAGCGCGGGGAGCACCGGGGAGCTGTTTTTT.

Here the CDR3 reads CASSLSGMFYNEQFF. CDR3 in DNA: TGTGCCAGCAGCTTAAGCGGGATGTTCTACAATGAGCAGTTCTTC. This chain joins TRBV7-9 and TRBJ2-1; 7 nucleotides match TRBD2. The V gene end was trimmed by 2 bases and the J gene end by 3 bases; junction bases not matched to a gene: 4. The CDR3 loop spans 15 amino acids. Germline values: CDR1 SEHNR, CDR2 FQNEAQ (reference sequence).

Only one count was recorded for this clone. In DNA form, the CDR3 reads TGTGCCAGCAGCATGACAGGGGGCACTGAAGCTTTCTTT. This sequence encodes CASSMTGGTEAFF. The genes are TRBV7-3 and TRBJ1-1, with 9 bases matching TRBD1. The CDR3 sequence is 13 residues long. V shed 5 bases and J 4 bases; nucleotides not matched to a gene: 2. The germline V gene encodes CDR1 SGHTA and CDR2 FQGTGA.

This clone was seen only once. V is TRBV6-1 and J is TRBJ1-1; a weak D match, TRBD1 (6 bases). This CDR3 region has 16 residues. Trimming took off 2 bases at V and 7 bases at J, with 20 bases between the two ends. Germline-derived CDR1 and CDR2 are MNHNS and SASEGT. The CDR3 DNA follows: TGTGCCAGCAGTGAAAGTAGCTATGGACAGAGGGGTGAAGCTTTCTTT. This translates into CASSESSYGQRGEAFF.